This record concerns one T cell receptor (beta chain) sequence. Germline trimming cut 5 bases from V and 4 bases from J; bases unmatched to any gene: 11. Germline V lookup: CDR1 SGHTA, CDR2 FQGNSA. The CDR3 loop spans 16 amino acids. TCRdb's table, derived via immunoSEQ multiplex PCR, lists solely in-frame clones and lacks some. Found here are 30,000 to 40,000 clones, about 80% of them singletons; the top ten hold roughly 9%. Time point indicated: baseline, week 1 (first vaccination visit). Treatment of the sample: pre-vaccination baseline after standard-of-care therapy. The sample comes from a study of a mutant IDH1 vaccine in newly diagnosed glioma.

The chain recombines TRBV7-2 with TRBJ2-3; 8 bases line up with TRBD1. The clonotype was recovered from a man aged 50 to 59 with glioma. Some clones in this sample may be carry-over from other donors' samples. The material was peripheral blood mononuclear cells (PBMCs), obtained from a glioma patient treated with radiotherapy, temozolomide or both. The CDR3 sequence is CASSKKTGAGSDTQYF. The DNA for the CDR3 is TGTGCCAGCAGCAAAAAGACAGGGGCTGGTTCAGATACGCAGTATTTT.